This T cell receptor (beta chain) originates from a study of radiation and T cells in renal cell carcinoma. Study in general: Nephrectomy followed 15 Gy stereotactic body radiation by 4 weeks. General study results and limits: Top tumor clonotypes rose in blood 2 weeks post-radiation, then contracted.

The length of the CDR3 is 14 residues. Germline lookup yields CDR1 SEHNR and CDR2 FQNEAQ (reference sequence). J gave up 6 bases and V 2 bases, and 3 bases lay outside the gene matches. Method: immunoSEQ multiplex PCR; TCRdb's copy keeps in-frame clones and lacks some. The table lists roughly 130,000 clones, 70% to 90% of them singletons. In the case of this clone: No antigen is known for it.

The time point is: blood 2 weeks post-SBRT. Treatment of the sample: 15 Gy SBRT to primary tumor, nephrectomy 4 weeks later. After SBRT, blood was collected at 2 and 4 weeks, plus baseline. This renal cell carcinoma was of the clear cell type. The TCR sequence derives from a woman in her sixties or seventies with renal cell carcinoma. The sequencing here drew on blood, taken from a patient whose treatment included radiotherapy and nephrectomy. The V call is TRBV7-9, the J call TRBJ2-2; 7 bases map to TRBD2. The CDR3, as DNA: TGTGCCAGCAGCTTATTCCGGGAGGCCGGGGAGCTGTTTTTT. This translates into CASSLFREAGELFF.